This T cell receptor (beta chain) stems from a study of CXCR3-negative and CXCR3-positive naive CD8 T cells. Study as a whole: Some 150 million TRB reads in total, about 1.5 +/- 0.3 million per library.

In the case of this clonotype: What it recognizes is unknown.

Naive cells were sorted as CD45RO-, CCR7+, CD27+ and CD95-. Study-wide results and caveats: CXCR3-expressing naive cells carried TRB CDR3s more hydrophobic than those of CXCR3-negative naive cells.

Germline values: CDR1 SGHAT, CDR2 FQDESV (reference sequence). The CDR3 contains 15 residues. Through 5' RACE with UMI labels, the TRB cDNA libraries were prepared. Reanalyzing the 5' RACE reads, TCRdb keeps one entry per CDR3 protein, without DNA. This listing includes 55,000 to 65,000 distinct CDR3 sequences. Specimen: naive CXCR3+ CD8+ T cells from blood. Subset given: CD45RO-CCR7+CD27+CD95- naive CD8+ T cells expressing CXCR3 (TNR3+). The clonotype originates from a human donor in good health. Some clones in this sample may be carry-over from other donors' samples. This chain uses TRBV11-1 with TRBJ2-7; no DNA is available, so the TRBD2 call from TCRdb remains unchecked. CDR3 region: CASIRGREGSYEQYF.